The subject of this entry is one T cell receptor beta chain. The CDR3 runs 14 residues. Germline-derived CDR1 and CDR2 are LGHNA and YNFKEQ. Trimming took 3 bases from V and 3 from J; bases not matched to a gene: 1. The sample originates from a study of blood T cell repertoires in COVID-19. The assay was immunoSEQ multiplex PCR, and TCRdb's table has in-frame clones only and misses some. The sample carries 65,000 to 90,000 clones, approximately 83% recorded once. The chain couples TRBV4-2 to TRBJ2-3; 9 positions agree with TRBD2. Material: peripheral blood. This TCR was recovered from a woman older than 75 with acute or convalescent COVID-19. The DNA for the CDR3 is TGTGCCAGCAGCCAGACTAGCGGAACAGATACGCAGTATTTT. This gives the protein CASSQTSGTDTQYF.